These 28 T cell receptor beta chains were all obtained from the same sample, sequenced in a study of T-cell memory formation after mild COVID-19. In TCRdb, the 5' RACE reads were re-called with MiXCR into one record per CDR3 protein. The data contain around 200,000 distinct CDR3 sequences, about 18% of them seen just once; the ten biggest clones take up roughly 3.9%. Sequenced input: PBMCs or a T cell subset sorted from them (not recorded which). The receptor source for this set is a man between 18 and 29 years old who had mild COVID-19 (a few samples of this study predate the infection). Cell type and time point are not known.

This clonotype has only a few counts. The CDR3: CAISTGAVYSNQPQHF. In DNA, the CDR3 is TGTGCCATCAGTACAGGGGCCGTTTATAGCAATCAGCCCCAGCATTTT. The chain couples TRBV10-3 to TRBJ1-5, with 7 bases identical to TRBD1. Per germline, CDR1 ENHRY and CDR2 SYGVKD. This CDR3 contains 16 residues. The V segment lost 5 bases and the J segment 0 bases; nucleotides outside the gene matches: 7.

The V call is TRBV5-5, the J call TRBJ2-7, with D maybe TRBD1 (6 bases). This CDR3 has 13 amino acids. CDR1 and CDR2 (germline): SGHKS, YYEKEE (reference sequence). V was clipped by 1 base and J by 8 bases, with 13 bases between them. Here the CDR3 DNA reads TGTGCCAGCAGCTTGAACAGGGAAAGTAAGCAGTACGTC. Protein sequence: CASSLNRESKQYV.

The V gene is TRBV12-3 or TRBV12-4, the J gene TRBJ2-3; 10 bases are a match to TRBD1. V gave up 4 bases and J gave up 3 bases; unmatched junction bases: 1. This CDR3 has 14 amino acids. CDR3 loop: CASSWDRGTDTQYF. For the CDR3, the DNA is TGTGCCAGCAGTTGGGACAGGGGTACAGATACGCAGTATTTT.

The CDR3: CASSQEGVAGEQYF. CDR3 nucleotide sequence: TGTGCCAGCAGCCAAGAGGGAGTAGCGGGGGAGCAGTACTTC. The chain combines TRBV4-2 with TRBJ2-7; 8 bases align to TRBD2. Trimming at V came to 0 bases and at J to 7 bases, leaving 5 bases not matched to a gene. This CDR3 comprises 14 residues. The germline V gene has CDR1 LGHNA and CDR2 YNFKEQ.

The rearrangement links TRBV12-3 or TRBV12-4 to TRBJ1-4; 8 bases align to TRBD1. The junction had 8 bases not matched to a gene; V was cut back by 6 bases and J by 8 bases. This CDR3 region has 14 residues. The CDR3 is CASRAGTGGEKLFF. CDR3 in DNA: TGTGCCAGCAGGGCCGGGACAGGCGGGGAAAAACTGTTTTTT.

This clonotype occurred a few times. The chain is built from TRBV7-6 and TRBJ2-3, with 8 bases identical to TRBD2. The CDR3 runs to 16 residues. Germline V lookup: CDR1 SGHVS, CDR2 FNYEAQ. Trimming took 7 bases from V and 10 from J; bases not matched to a gene: 19. The CDR3 sequence: CASTLERGSGMSAQYF. Written as DNA, the CDR3 is TGTGCCAGCACCCTTGAGCGGGGGTCGGGCATGAGCGCGCAGTATTTT.

V gene TRBV4-2 combines with J gene TRBJ2-3; 8 bases agree with TRBD2. The germline V gene encodes CDR1 LGHNA and CDR2 YNFKEQ. The CDR3 contains 17 residues. Germline trimming cut 0 bases from V and 6 bases from J; bases unmatched to any gene: 11. DNA for the CDR3: TGTGCCAGCAGCCAAGAAAAGGTCGCGGGGGGCAGGGATACGCAGTATTTT. Amino acid sequence: CASSQEKVAGGRDTQYF.

The chain combines TRBV6-5 with TRBJ1-1; no clear D. Germline V gene lookup returns CDR1 MNHEY and CDR2 SVGAGI. The CDR3 length is 11 residues. Trimming pared 4 bases from V and 10 bases from J, leaving 10 bases between. The DNA for the CDR3 is TGTGCCAGCAGTTCTACCCGGGGAGCTTTCTTT. Translation: CASSSTRGAFF.

The chain couples TRBV20-1 to TRBJ1-5; D gene ambiguous. CDR1 and CDR2 from the germline V gene are DFQATT and SNEGSKA (reference sequence). The CDR3 is 14 amino acids. Between the trimmed V and J ends, which lost 1 base and 0 bases, there was a span of 7 bases. The DNA of the CDR3 is TGCAGTGCTAGAGTGGGGTATAGCAATCAGCCCCAGCATTTT. It encodes CSARVGYSNQPQHF.

This sequence joins TRBV7-2 and TRBJ2-2; D is perhaps TRBD1 or TRBD2 (6 bases each). V was trimmed by 3 bases and J by 3 bases, leaving 14 bases between them. This CDR3 region has 16 residues. Germline CDR1 reads SGHTA; CDR2 reads FQGNSA. CDR3 sequence: CASSFAGGADTGELFF. CDR3 nucleotides: TGTGCCAGCAGCTTTGCCGGGGGCGCAGACACCGGGGAGCTGTTTTTT.

This clonotype was observed a handful of times. The chain couples TRBV5-1 to TRBJ2-3; no reliable D call. Trimming pared 3 bases from V and 2 bases from J, leaving 10 bases between. CDR1 is SGHRS, CDR2 YFSETQ, per germline. CDR3 length equals 14 residues. CDR3 in amino acids: CASSSTTITDTQYF. The CDR3 DNA reads as TGCGCCAGCAGCTCTACTACTATCACAGATACGCAGTATTTT.

The chain combines TRBV13 with TRBJ2-3, with D possibly TRBD2 on 6 matching bases. The germline gives CDR1 PRHDT, CDR2 FYEKMQ (reference sequence). This CDR3 spans 14 amino acids. Trimming cost V 8 bases and J 4 bases, with 16 bases left between them. CDR3 DNA sequence: TGTGCCAGCGCGGCCGGCGGGGCGTCAGATACGCAGTATTTT. This codes for CASAAGGASDTQYF. The variable domain in full, completed from reference TRBV13 and TRBJ2-3, reads AAGVIQSPRHLIKEKRETATLKCYPIPRHDTVYWYQQGPGQDPQFLISFYEKMQSDKGSIPDRFSAQQFSDYHSELNMSSLELGDSALYFCASAAGGASDTQYFGPGTRLTVL.

This clonotype was picked up a small number of times. V and J are TRBV20-1 and TRBJ2-2, with D possibly matching TRBD2 (6 bases). Germline loops: CDR1 DFQATT, CDR2 SNEGSKA (reference sequence). The CDR3 has 15 residues. V was cut by 0 bases and J by 5 bases, with 13 bases left in between. This CDR3 is CSARDRQRGTGELFF. DNA for the CDR3: TGCAGTGCTAGAGACCGACAACGGGGGACCGGGGAGCTGTTTTTT.

There are a few counts of this clonotype. The gene calls are TRBV5-1 and TRBJ2-5; D not certain. CDR3 length: 15 amino acids. Germline V CDR1 and CDR2: SGHRS, YFSETQ. The V end lost 0 bases, the J end lost 4 bases, and 13 bases lay between the germline ends. In nucleotides, the CDR3 is TGCGCCAGCAGCTTGGTGTTGGGGTCCACAGAGACCCAGTACTTC. This encodes CASSLVLGSTETQYF.

This chain links TRBV7-3 with TRBJ2-1, with D maybe TRBD2 (6 bases). The V gene's germline CDR1 is SGHTA and CDR2 FQGTGA. The length of the CDR3 is 13 residues. Trimming shortened V by 3 bases and J by 8 bases, and 11 bases separated the two germline ends. CDR3 amino acids: CASSLGGDDEQFF. The DNA of the CDR3 is TGTGCCAGCAGCTTGGGGGGAGATGATGAGCAGTTCTTC.

Only a few counts were recorded for this clonotype. The J gene is TRBJ1-2, the V gene TRBV30; D unclear. The germline V and J ends were trimmed by 2 bases and 0 bases, with 10 bases remaining between them. The length of the CDR3 is 14 residues. Germline CDR1 is GTSNPN and CDR2 is SVGIG (reference sequence). CDR3 amino acids: CAWSRPTANYGYTF. Written as DNA, the CDR3 is TGTGCCTGGAGTAGACCTACAGCTAACTATGGCTACACCTTC. The complete variable domain, with remaining parts taken from reference TRBV30 and TRBJ1-2, reads SQTIHQWPATLVQPVGSPLSLECTVEGTSNPNLYWYRQAAGRGLQLLFYSVGIGQISSEVPQNLSASRPQDRQFILSSKKLLLSDSGFYLCAWSRPTANYGYTFGSGTRLTVV.

The chain joins TRBV7-6 to TRBJ1-1; D may be TRBD1 (5 bases). V was trimmed by 1 base and J by 4 bases, leaving 13 bases between them. From germline, CDR1 is SGHVS and CDR2 FNYEAQ. This CDR3 is built from 15 residues. The CDR3 is CASSLGAGSPTEAFF. CDR3 bases: TGTGCCAGCAGCTTAGGGGCAGGGTCGCCCACTGAAGCTTTCTTT.

The chain joins TRBV7-3 to TRBJ2-1; the D gene is possibly TRBD2 (5 bases). With 8 bases removed from V and 8 bases from J, the gap between germline ends came to 13 bases. Germline V gene lookup returns CDR1 SGHTA and CDR2 FQGTGA. This CDR3 region has 12 residues. The CDR3 sequence: CASGHGVDEQFF. CDR3 bases: TGTGCCAGCGGCCACGGGGTCGATGAGCAGTTCTTC.

The table lists this clonotype with a few counts. V gene TRBV7-9 combines with J gene TRBJ1-6; 8 bases align to TRBD1. The CDR3 loop spans 15 amino acids. Germline V gene lookup returns CDR1 SEHNR and CDR2 FQNEAQ (reference sequence). Trimming removed 0 bases from V and 10 bases from J; junction bases left unmatched: 5. This CDR3 is CASSLASSGGSPLHF. In nucleotides, the CDR3 is TGTGCCAGCAGCTTAGCTTCTTCAGGGGGCTCACCCCTCCACTTT.

V is TRBV5-1 and J is TRBJ2-2; perhaps D is TRBD1 or TRBD2 (5 bases each). V was shortened by 4 bases and J by 0 bases, with 16 bases between the two germline ends. The CDR3 spans 17 residues. Germline-derived CDR1 and CDR2 are SGHRS and YFSETQ. The DNA of the CDR3 is TGCGCCAGCAGCCGAGGACCCGGGACGGCGAACACCGGGGAGCTGTTTTTT. Translating gives CASSRGPGTANTGELFF. Full variable domain (rest looked up from reference TRBV5-1 and TRBJ2-2): KAGVTQTPRYLIKTRGQQVTLSCSPISGHRSVSWYQQTPGQGLQFLFEYFSETQRNKGNFPGRFSGRQFSNSRSEMNVSTLELGDSALYLCASSRGPGTANTGELFFGEGSRLTVL.

The chain is built from TRBV5-8 and TRBJ2-5; weak D call: TRBD2 (5 bases). The germline CDR1 and CDR2 sequences are SGHTS and YDEGEE. Deletions cut 1 base from V and 7 bases from J, with 11 bases between. There are 13 residues in the CDR3. The CDR3 coding sequence is TGTGCCAGCAGCTTGCCTAGCCGGGGGACCCAGTACTTC. Its translation is CASSLPSRGTQYF.

The sample holds a few counts of this clonotype. This chain links TRBV20-1 with TRBJ1-1; the D gene is possibly TRBD1 (5 bases). This CDR3 is built from 13 residues. V lost 3 bases and J 10 bases, leaving 18 bases between the germline ends. Germline V CDR1 and CDR2: DFQATT, SNEGSKA (reference sequence). The DNA for the CDR3 is TGCAGTGCTAGTTCCGGGACGGGACGGGGAGCTTTCTTT. Translation: CSASSGTGRGAFF.

This chain connects TRBV5-4 to TRBJ2-7, with D unresolved. V lost 4 bases and J 1 base, leaving 12 bases between the germline ends. Germline values: CDR1 SGHNT, CDR2 YYREEE (reference sequence). The CDR3 loop spans 14 amino acids. The CDR3 nucleotides are TGTGCCAGCAGCCCTGGGTTGGGTTCCTACGAGCAGTACGTC. The encoded protein is CASSPGLGSYEQYV.

CDR3 DNA sequence: TGTGCCAGCAGGGCTGACTGGGGCACACCCTGGGCAGATACGCAGTATTTT. Its translation: CASRADWGTPWADTQYF. This rearrangement joins TRBV6-2 or TRBV6-3 to TRBJ2-3; the D gene is possibly TRBD1 (5 bases). The germline V gene encodes CDR1 MNHEY and CDR2 SVGEGT. V dropped 6 bases and J dropped 4 bases, with 23 bases sitting between them. The CDR3 contains 17 residues.

The rearrangement uses TRBV5-1 and TRBJ1-4; D not certain. This CDR3 region has 14 residues. V was trimmed by 4 bases and J by 11 bases, leaving 18 bases between them. The germline CDR1 and CDR2 sequences are SGHRS and YFSETQ. The CDR3 region is CASSLDTSAEKLFF. CDR3 bases: TGCGCCAGCAGCCTCGATACATCGGCGGAGAAACTGTTTTTT. Full variable domain (missing parts from reference TRBV5-1 and TRBJ1-4): KAGVTQTPRYLIKTRGQQVTLSCSPISGHRSVSWYQQTPGQGLQFLFEYFSETQRNKGNFPGRFSGRQFSNSRSEMNVSTLELGDSALYLCASSLDTSAEKLFFGSGTQLSVL.

Ten or more counts support this clonotype. The genes are TRBV5-1 and TRBJ2-7; 8 nucleotides align to TRBD1. Germline loops: CDR1 SGHRS, CDR2 YFSETQ. This CDR3 has 14 residues. V trimming: 4 bases; J trimming: 3 bases; junction bases outside the gene matches: 6. DNA for the CDR3: TGCGCCAGCAGCGAACAGGGGGAAGGCTACGAGCAGTACTTC. This sequence encodes CASSEQGEGYEQYF.

The gene calls are TRBV29-1 and TRBJ2-7; 8 positions match TRBD1. Per germline, CDR1 SQVTM and CDR2 ANQGSEA. CDR3 length: 14 residues. Trimming removed 8 bases from V and 2 bases from J; junction bases left unmatched: 11. The CDR3 here is CSFAPTGDPYEQYF. The CDR3, as DNA: TGCAGCTTCGCCCCGACAGGGGACCCCTACGAGCAGTACTTC.

This rearrangement joins TRBV10-1 to TRBJ2-7; D is possibly TRBD2 (5 bases). CDR1 is WNHNN, CDR2 SYGVQD, per germline (reference sequence). The V end was cut by 10 bases, the J end by 4 bases, with 14 bases between. This CDR3 has 12 residues. Here the CDR3 DNA reads TGCGCCATCCCTAAAGAGGGTTACGAGCAGTACGTC. Its protein product is CAIPKEGYEQYV.